The 2 T cell receptor beta chains below were found in one sample sequenced in a study of blood T cell repertoires in COVID-19. Produced via immunoSEQ multiplex PCR; TCRdb's table is partial and in-frame only. The data contain approximately 96,000 clones, 70% to 90% of them seen just once; the ten biggest clones take up around 3.9%. The sequencing input was peripheral blood. The origin of the receptors is a human donor with COVID-19, enrolled during active disease. The donor label of this sample is uncertain.

This rearrangement joins TRBV7-3 to TRBJ2-7; 9 nucleotides align to TRBD1. V gave up 5 bases and J gave up 5 bases; unmatched junction bases: 7. The CDR3 length is 14 residues. Germline V gene sequence: CDR1 SGHTA, CDR2 FQGTGA. Here the CDR3 DNA reads TGTGCCAGCAGCGCGGGACAGGGCGGGCACGAGCAGTACTTC. Residues: CASSAGQGGHEQYF.

The V call is TRBV5-1, the J call TRBJ1-1; 8 bases fit TRBD1. Trimming cost V 0 bases and J 1 base; bases outside gene matches: 5. Germline assignment: CDR1 SGHRS and CDR2 YFSETQ. This CDR3 contains 16 residues. The CDR3 spells CASSLAGGEGNTEAFF. DNA of the CDR3: TGCGCCAGCAGCTTGGCAGGGGGCGAAGGGAACACTGAAGCTTTCTTT.